This T cell receptor beta chain emerged from a study of cytomegalovirus exposure and HLA in healthy donors (dated by TCRdb to the late 2010s). In terms of the full investigation: According to an earlier analysis of several hundred of the donors, about 170 million T cells yielded 95 million to 140 million unique TCR beta sequences and about 300 Gb of sequence data. Around 300 gigabases of sequencing data and 70 million to 85 million unique TCR sequences were included in an early release covering several hundred HLA-typed donors. Among the roughly 400 genotyped donors, approximately 76% belonged to the genetic ancestry cluster associated with self-reported Caucasian donors. The study was designed to test whether signatures of past pathogen exposure could be identified by cataloging public T cell receptors. The study used immunosequencing to profile the T cell repertoires of hundreds of subjects and linked those repertoires to cytomegalovirus serostatus. A separate validation cohort of 100 to 150 different subjects was used in addition to the approximately 610-subject first cohort. High-throughput TCR immunosequencing, statistical association of individual TCRs with disease status, and machine learning were combined to predict cytomegalovirus infection status. A later analysis re-analyzed previously published TCR beta repertoires from several hundred donors and added high-resolution HLA genotyping to study TCR occurrence patterns. The later analysis used no new phenotypic data to find candidate immune exposures, relying instead on TCR beta sequences and their occurrence across donors. An earlier analysis of 587 of the donors used high-throughput TCR beta sequencing to judge whether each TCR beta V gene segment behaved as functional or pseudogenic. Alongside the repertoire data, information on donor age, sex, ethnicity and CMV serostatus was compiled. In a later genetic analysis, genome-wide SNP genotypes for about three fifths of the roughly 670 donors were used, and that subset was treated as a discovery cohort. Every discovery cohort repertoire had been produced on one sequencing platform. HLA typing included class I and class II loci at four-digit resolution. Typing coverage differed by locus: A, B, C, DRB1 and DQB1 were typed in roughly 620-630 donors, DQA1 in about 560, DPA1 in 600 to 610, and DPB1 in around 490. Roughly five DR-DQ haplotypes were handled as single units for association and clustering because linkage in the cohort was strong. Among roughly 400 genotyped donors of the cohort, an average of approximately 240,000 unique TCR beta nucleotide sequences was sequenced per donor, of which approximately 19% were non-productive. Beyond this particular receptor, the publication reports: A few of the identified cytomegalovirus-associated TCR beta chains were confirmed in vitro to be specific for cytomegalovirus antigens. The classifier was reported to diagnose cytomegalovirus status with high specificity and sensitivity in both the original cohort and the validation cohort. A later genetic analysis reported fewer N-insertions in productive TCRs among donors in an Asian-associated ancestry cluster than the approximately 700-donor mean. It was suggested by the authors that the approach could potentially be generalized to other disease states and immunological phenotypes. In a later analysis, several top co-occurrence clusters were reported to appear linked to parvovirus B19, influenza, CMV and Epstein-Barr virus. An earlier analysis of some 590 of the donors showed that most TCR beta V segments appeared in productive rearrangements either about 87% or about 30% of the time, which broadly matched IMGT annotations. A further reported finding was that TCR beta sequences accurately predicted the HLA-A and HLA-B alleles for most subjects in the first cohort. At a false discovery rate of 0.05, a later analysis linked some 17,000 TCR beta sequences to specific HLA alleles. A later analysis found that TCR association rates varied across HLA loci, with DRB1 alleles showing the most associated TCRs and HLA-C alleles the fewest. Strong co-occurrence of HLA alleles, especially DR and DQ, made assigning TCR associations to individual alleles difficult. An association between a missense DCLRE1C variant and V-gene and J-gene trimming of TCR beta chains was found in a later genetic analysis and replicated in an independent cohort. Presence/absence analyses assumed roughly uniform sequencing depth across donors, an assumption that may not hold. Because HLA typing was unavailable for some donors at each locus, only the typed subset was used in association tests. Over 15 rarely observed V segments, including chromosome 9 orphons, were excluded from the earlier analysis of approximately 500 of the donors because counts were too low. The only immune exposure information available for the cohort was CMV serostatus. A later analysis found that HLA-associated TCR beta chains were more clonally expanded and had lower generation probabilities than equally common non-associated chains. Some IMGT-functional V segments, including TRBV6-2 and TRBV6-3, could not be told apart with the 87-base-pair reads, so those segments were excluded. The study gave a list of about 160 TCR beta chains associated with cytomegalovirus. Most CMV-associated TCR beta chains appeared to be HLA-restricted in a later analysis, and the HLA associations seemed to be driven largely by CMV exposure. Correlated functional status among segregating V segments might reflect linkage disequilibrium, but an unknown experimental factor could not be ruled out. The cohort was sequenced for TCR beta chains only, and without alpha or paired-chain data the features that could be detected were limited. Most TCR sequences were observed very rarely across donors, whereas some public TCRs were present in many individuals. A cluster of highly shared sequence variants was judged likely to represent a technical artifact of the sequencing pipeline.

The cohort comprised 550 to 700 healthy bone marrow donors. All cohort members were sampled while nominally healthy, although unrecorded immune exposures were likely present. The donor tested CMV seropositive, placing the donor among the 289 seropositive members of the cohort. A peripheral blood sample was collected from each donor, and TCR beta sequencing was performed on peripheral blood mononuclear cells. Genomic DNA extraction from the blood cell samples was performed with the Qiagen DNeasy Blood Extraction Kit. Regarding this clone: Its antigen remains unidentified. No per-base quality is available; no much larger clone lies one base away.

There are 12 amino acids in the CDR3, from cysteine to phenylalanine inclusive. Only CDR3 DNA remains: 36 bases, in frame from the first base. V loses 5 bases of germline sequence and J loses 5 bases, and the interval between the two ends is 9 bases. CDR1 SGHAT and CDR2 FQDESV are derived from the germline V gene (reference sequence). The library was produced with the immunoSEQ multiplex PCR assay. For the multiplex PCR, a mixture combining 60 forward primers for TCR Vbeta segments and 13 reverse primers for TCR Jbeta segments was used. Amplification of the CDR3 region of rearranged TCR beta genes was performed with a multiplex PCR assay on genomic DNA. The amplified TCR beta libraries were sequenced on the Illumina HiSeq System as 87-base-pair reads. The source study handled its data this way. A later analysis tallied around 87 million unique TCR beta chains across the 660 or so repertoires, and 10 million to 11 million of those chains were shared by two or more donors. A nearest-neighbor algorithm error-corrected the raw reads and collapsed the reads into unique sequences, merging closely related sequences to remove PCR and sequencing errors. To assign V, D and J gene segments, CDR3 sequences were aligned to IMGT reference sequences. For a sequence to be retained, a match of at least six nucleotides to both a V gene segment and a J gene segment was required. A rearrangement was called productive if the CDR3 had no stop codons and remained in frame with V and J, and every other rearrangement was called non-productive. CDR3 was defined by IMGT convention, running from the second conserved V-encoded cysteine to the conserved J-encoded phenylalanine. The earlier analysis of about 560 of the donors excluded any sequence lacking an unambiguous match to a single V gene segment. In an earlier analysis of a few hundred of the donors, V segments were called functional above 56.7% productive rearrangements and were called segregating when the between-donor standard deviation exceeded 5%. A statistical classification framework was developed to diagnose cytomegalovirus status using the catalog of TCR beta chain sequences. V and J gene assignment, in a later analysis, came from comparing TCR nucleotide sequences with IMGT/GENE-DB human TR gene sequences. The TCRdist pipeline was used in a later analysis to assign CDR3 sequences and most-parsimonious VDJ recombination scenarios. In a later analysis, every TCR beta chain was defined by the combination of its CDR3 amino acid sequence and its V-gene family, and reads without a unique V-gene family were dropped. As a way to deal with suspected cross-contamination and a sequencing artifact, a later analysis dropped over 550 nucleotide sequences that were highly shared and had low generation probability. In a later analysis, a clonal expansion index was calculated for each public chain from normalized within-repertoire ranks of inferred template counts. Generation probabilities in a later analysis came from a VDJ recombination model fitted to out-of-frame rearrangements, and those results were checked against IGoR. A later analysis scored TCR-TCR, TCR-HLA and TCR-CMV co-occurrence with hypergeometric tests, applying a repertoire-size bias correction to TCR pairs. False discovery rates were estimated in a later analysis by permuting HLA or CMV assignments 20 times. A later analysis grouped co-occurring TCRs with DBSCAN, adding TCRdist sequence similarity when clustering within HLA-allele-positive subsets. Repertoires with fewer than 30,000 or more than 120,000 public chains, plus five repertoires with anomalous nucleotide sharing, were excluded from co-occurrence clustering. TCRdb obtained this table from immuneACCESS and retained in-frame rearrangements with V and J assigned. These tables miss some clones; where compared with another copy, unresolved V genes account for less than half of the shortfall, and the remainder is unexplained. D and trimming were read from the DNA, whereas the V and J calls and clone size are those reported in that table. Recorded for this sample are roughly 200,000 clones; approximately 77% of them occurred a single time. About 3.4% of the sample lies in the top ten.

Sequencing used PBMCs. The receptor's source is a man in his forties or fifties in good health and CMV-seropositive. The rearrangement joined TRBV11-1 to TRBJ1-2; no D gene call is confident. Here is the DNA: TGTGCCAGCAGCCGTGAACAGTATGGCTACACCTTC. Translated, it gives CASSREQYGYTF.